This entry features one T cell receptor beta chain sequence. Its target is not known. The CDR3 is cut off 3 residues early in the read; its end comes from the germline J gene. The table came from immunoSEQ multiplex PCR; TCRdb's copy has only in-frame clones and leaves some out. The ten most abundant clones cover roughly 7.7% of a sample with some 30,000 clones. The data derive from a study of T cells in women clearing cervical HPV infection. The germline CDR1 and CDR2 sequences are LNHDA and SQIVND (reference sequence). CDR3 length: 15 amino acids. Trimming removed 2 bases at V and 3 bases at J, with 11 bases between. Whole-study results and caveats: Controls had more TRBV6-7 (0.16%) than cases (about 0.11%). Richness plus V gene abundances separated cases from controls with AUC 0.7 to 0.9.

The sample taken for sequencing was blood buffy coat. The gene calls are TRBV19 and TRBJ1-5; a possible D gene is TRBD1 (6 bases). The TCR originated in a woman between 18 and 70 years old with a cervical HPV16 infection that either progressed to CIN3+ or cleared (not recorded which). Partial CDR3 DNA: TGTGCCAGTAGTATATCAGGGGCCCACAATCAGCCC. It yields the protein CASSISGAHNQP. The entire CDR3 protein reads CASSISGAHNQPQHF.